This record concerns one T cell receptor (beta chain) sequence. These data originate in a study of blood T cell repertoires in COVID-19. The germline V gene encodes CDR1 LNHDA and CDR2 SQIVND (reference sequence). CDR3 length equals 14 residues. Germline trimming cut 6 bases from V and 4 bases from J; bases unmatched to any gene: 8. Clones were sequenced by immunoSEQ multiplex PCR, and TCRdb holds only the in-frame ones, with some missing. The data show 200,000 to 250,000 clones, with roughly 86% seen just once and approximately 1.5% held by the top ten. The TCR sequence derives from an older woman who had recovered from COVID-19. Sequencing was carried out using peripheral blood. The chain is built from TRBV19 and TRBJ1-1, with 7 positions matching TRBD1. CDR3 residues: CASSRQGPRTEAFF. The CDR3 bases are TGTGCCAGTAGCCGACAGGGTCCCCGCACTGAAGCTTTCTTT.